This TCR beta chain came from a study of cytomegalovirus exposure and HLA in healthy donors. The study, taken as a whole, reports: In a later analysis, TCR association rates varied by HLA locus: DRB1 most, HLA-C fewest. Among the most significant clusters, several appeared linked to common viral pathogens in a later analysis. Reportedly, TCR beta sequences accurately predicted HLA-A and HLA-B alleles in most subjects.

This clone was detected once. Its specificity is not known. The PCR ran on 60 Vbeta and 13 Jbeta primers. Per the original data handling: Later analysis identified 65 million to 80 million unique TCR beta chains, 8.5 million to 13 million shared. The repertoire was sequenced with immunoSEQ multiplex PCR; TCRdb's copy has only in-frame clones and lacks some. V and J calls and clone size are those listed in that table; D and trimming were worked out from the DNA. The table shows 60,000 to 75,000 clones, with around 74% occurring only once. The receptor's source is a woman in her 30s in good health and CMV-seropositive. Specimen: PBMCs.

CDR3 bases: TGTGCCTGGAGTGTAACCCTGCGGCATGGCTACACCTTC. Translation gives CAWSVTLRHGYTF. This rearrangement joins TRBV30 to TRBJ1-2; D call uncertain. The CDR3 length is 13 residues. From germline, CDR1 is GTSNPN and CDR2 SVGIG (reference sequence). Trimming removed 0 bases at V and 6 bases at J, with 11 bases between.